This entry concerns a single T cell receptor (beta chain). Antigen unknown. This sample was taken from a study of identical twins. Overall study results and limits: Shared out-of-frame alpha sequences (those common to twins) showed excess low generation probability. For monozygotic twins, models underestimated out-of-frame TCR alpha sharing. Cord blood beta clonotypes present at high abundance carried fewer insertions; no such pattern appeared in memory repertoires.

This CDR3 is 17 amino acids long. V was clipped by 1 base and J by 1 base; unmatched bases: 4. All donors comprised healthy Caucasians. MiXCR, run by TCRdb on the 5' RACE reads, gives a single entry per CDR3 protein. The sample has hundreds of thousands of distinct CDR3 sequences, roughly 13% seen once. The receptor's source is a woman under 30 in good health. The chain recombines TRBV12-3 or TRBV12-4 with TRBJ2-5, with 12 bases aligning to TRBD2. The source material was memory (CD45RO+) T cells sorted from blood. This CDR3 reads CASSLGSSGRAQETQYF. The DNA for the CDR3 is TGTGCCAGCAGTTTAGGTTCTAGCGGGAGGGCCCAAGAGACCCAGTACTTC.